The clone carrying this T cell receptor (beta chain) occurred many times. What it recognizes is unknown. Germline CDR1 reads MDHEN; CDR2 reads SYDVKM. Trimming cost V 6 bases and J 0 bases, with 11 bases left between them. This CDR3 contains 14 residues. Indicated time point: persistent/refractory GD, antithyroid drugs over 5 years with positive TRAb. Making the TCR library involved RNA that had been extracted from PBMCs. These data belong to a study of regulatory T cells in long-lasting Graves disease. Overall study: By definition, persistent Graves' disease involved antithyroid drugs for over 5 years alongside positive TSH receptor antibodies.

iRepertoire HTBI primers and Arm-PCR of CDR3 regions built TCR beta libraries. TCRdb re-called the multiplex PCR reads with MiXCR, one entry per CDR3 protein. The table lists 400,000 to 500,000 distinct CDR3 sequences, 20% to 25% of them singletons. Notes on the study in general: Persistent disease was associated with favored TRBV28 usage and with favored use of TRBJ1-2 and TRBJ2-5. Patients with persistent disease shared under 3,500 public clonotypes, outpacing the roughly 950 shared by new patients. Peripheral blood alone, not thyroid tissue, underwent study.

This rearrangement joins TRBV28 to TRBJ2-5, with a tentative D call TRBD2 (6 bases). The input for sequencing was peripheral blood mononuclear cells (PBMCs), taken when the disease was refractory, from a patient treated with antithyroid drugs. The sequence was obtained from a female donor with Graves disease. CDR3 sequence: CASRDYRNQETQYF. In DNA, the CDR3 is TGTGCCAGCAGGGACTACCGAAACCAAGAGACCCAGTACTTC.